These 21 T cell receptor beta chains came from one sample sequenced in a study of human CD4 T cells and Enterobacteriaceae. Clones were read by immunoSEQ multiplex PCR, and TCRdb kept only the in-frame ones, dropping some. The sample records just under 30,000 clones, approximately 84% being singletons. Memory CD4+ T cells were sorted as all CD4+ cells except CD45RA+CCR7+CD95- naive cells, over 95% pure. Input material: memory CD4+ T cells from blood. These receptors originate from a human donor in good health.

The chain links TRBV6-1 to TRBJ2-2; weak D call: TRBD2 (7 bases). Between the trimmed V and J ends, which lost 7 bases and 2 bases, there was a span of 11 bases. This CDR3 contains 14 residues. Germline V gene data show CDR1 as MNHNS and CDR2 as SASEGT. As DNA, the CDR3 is TGTGCCAGCATAGGGGGGGTTAACACCGGGGAGCTGTTTTTT. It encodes CASIGGVNTGELFF.

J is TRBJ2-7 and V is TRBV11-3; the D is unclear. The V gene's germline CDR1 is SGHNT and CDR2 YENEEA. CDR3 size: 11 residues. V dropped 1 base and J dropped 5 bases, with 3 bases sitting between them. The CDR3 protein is CASSLGDEQYF. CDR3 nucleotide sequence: TGTGCCAGCAGCTTAGGGGACGAGCAGTACTTC.

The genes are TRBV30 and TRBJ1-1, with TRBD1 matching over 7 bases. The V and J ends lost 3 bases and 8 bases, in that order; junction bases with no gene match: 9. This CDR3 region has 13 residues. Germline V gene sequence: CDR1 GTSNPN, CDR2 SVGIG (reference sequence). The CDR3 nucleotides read TGTGCCTGGAGCCGGAACAGGGGAACGGAAGCTTTCTTT. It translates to CAWSRNRGTEAFF.

The CDR3 here is CSVGGAGDQPQHF. The CDR3 nucleotides read TGCAGCGTTGGGGGGGCAGGGGATCAGCCCCAGCATTTT. The chain is built from TRBV29-1 and TRBJ1-5; D is perhaps TRBD1 (6 bases). Germline CDR1 reads SQVTM; CDR2 reads ANQGSEA. V lost 4 bases, J lost 5 bases, and 12 bases lay in between. This CDR3 contains 13 residues.

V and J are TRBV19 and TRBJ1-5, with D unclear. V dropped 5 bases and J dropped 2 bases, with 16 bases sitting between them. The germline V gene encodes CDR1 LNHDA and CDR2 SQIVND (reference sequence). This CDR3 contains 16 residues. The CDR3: CASSPISGRGNQPQHF. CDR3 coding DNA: TGTGCCAGTAGTCCTATCTCCGGACGGGGCAATCAGCCCCAGCATTTT.

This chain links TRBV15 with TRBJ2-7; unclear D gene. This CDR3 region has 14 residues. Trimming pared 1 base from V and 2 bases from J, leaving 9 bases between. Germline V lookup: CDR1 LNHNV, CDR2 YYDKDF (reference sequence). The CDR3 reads CATSRVLLPYEQYF. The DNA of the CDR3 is TGTGCCACCAGCAGAGTCCTCCTGCCCTACGAGCAGTACTTC.

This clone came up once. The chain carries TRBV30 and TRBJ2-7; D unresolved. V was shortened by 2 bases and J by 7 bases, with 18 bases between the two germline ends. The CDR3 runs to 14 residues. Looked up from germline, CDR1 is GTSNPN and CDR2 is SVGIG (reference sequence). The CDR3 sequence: CAWSTLELIGEQYF. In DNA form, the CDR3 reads TGTGCCTGGAGTACGCTAGAATTAATTGGTGAGCAGTACTTC.

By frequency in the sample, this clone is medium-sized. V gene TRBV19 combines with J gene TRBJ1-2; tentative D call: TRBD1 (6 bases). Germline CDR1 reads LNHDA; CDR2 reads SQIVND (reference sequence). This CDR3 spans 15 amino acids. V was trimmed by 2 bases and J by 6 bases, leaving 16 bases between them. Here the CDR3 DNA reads TGTGCCAGTAGTATATTGGGCGGCAGGGGTAATGGCTACACCTTC. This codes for CASSILGGRGNGYTF.

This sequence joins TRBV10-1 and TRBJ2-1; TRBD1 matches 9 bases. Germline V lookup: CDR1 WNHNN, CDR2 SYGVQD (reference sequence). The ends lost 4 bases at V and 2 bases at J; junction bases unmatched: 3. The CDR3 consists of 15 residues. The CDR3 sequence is CASSVRTGAYNEQFF. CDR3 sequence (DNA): TGCGCCAGCAGTGTGCGGACAGGGGCCTACAATGAGCAGTTCTTC.

The CDR3 loop reads CASRREGNEQFF. Here the CDR3 DNA reads TGCGCCAGCAGGAGGGAGGGTAATGAGCAGTTCTTC. V usage is TRBV5-1 and J usage is TRBJ2-1, with TRBD2 matching over 7 bases. This CDR3 region has 12 residues. Germline V gene lookup returns CDR1 SGHRS and CDR2 YFSETQ. The J segment lost 7 bases and the V segment lost 5 bases, leaving 3 bases of the junction unmatched.

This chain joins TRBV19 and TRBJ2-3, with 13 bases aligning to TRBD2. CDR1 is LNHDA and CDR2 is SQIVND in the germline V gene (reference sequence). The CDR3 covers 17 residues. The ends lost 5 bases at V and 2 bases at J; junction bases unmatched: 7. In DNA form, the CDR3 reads TGTGCCAGTAGTGTCGGGACTAGCGGGACCTACACAGATACGCAGTATTTT. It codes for CASSVGTSGTYTDTQYF.

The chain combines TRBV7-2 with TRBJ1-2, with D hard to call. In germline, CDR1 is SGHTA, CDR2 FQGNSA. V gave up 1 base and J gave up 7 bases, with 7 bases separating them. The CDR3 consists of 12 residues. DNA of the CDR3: TGTGCCAGCAGCTTAGACACGATTGGCTACACCTTC. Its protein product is CASSLDTIGYTF.

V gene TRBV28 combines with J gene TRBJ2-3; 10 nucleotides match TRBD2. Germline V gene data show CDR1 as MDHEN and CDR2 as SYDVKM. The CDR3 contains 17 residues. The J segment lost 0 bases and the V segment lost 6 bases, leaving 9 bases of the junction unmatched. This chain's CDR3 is CASRPRTSGYSTDTQYF. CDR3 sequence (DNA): TGTGCCAGCAGACCCAGGACTAGCGGATACAGCACAGATACGCAGTATTTT.

CDR3 nucleotide sequence: TGTGCCAGCAGCCTGGGGGCAGGCCCCGATACGCAGTATTTT. Encoded protein: CASSLGAGPDTQYF. The chain uses TRBV6-5 and TRBJ2-3; a weak D match, TRBD1 (6 bases). Germline-derived CDR1 and CDR2 are MNHEY and SVGAGI. V dropped 6 bases and J dropped 6 bases, with 16 bases sitting between them. CDR3 size: 14 residues.

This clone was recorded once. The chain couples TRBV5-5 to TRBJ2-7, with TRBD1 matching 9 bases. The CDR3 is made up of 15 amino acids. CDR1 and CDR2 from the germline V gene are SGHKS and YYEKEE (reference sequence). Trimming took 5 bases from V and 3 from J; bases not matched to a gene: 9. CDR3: CASRTGTGLFYEQYF. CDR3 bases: TGTGCCAGCAGGACCGGGACAGGGCTGTTCTACGAGCAGTACTTC.

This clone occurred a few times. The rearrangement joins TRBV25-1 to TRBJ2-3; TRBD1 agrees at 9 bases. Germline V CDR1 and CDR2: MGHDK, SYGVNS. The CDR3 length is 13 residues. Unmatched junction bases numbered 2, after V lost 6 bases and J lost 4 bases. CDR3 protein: CASRQGASDTQYF. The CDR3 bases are TGTGCCAGCAGACAGGGGGCTTCAGATACGCAGTATTTT. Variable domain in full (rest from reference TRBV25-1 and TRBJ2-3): EADIYQTPRYLVIGTGKKITLECSQTMGHDKMYWYQQDPGMELHLIHYSYGVNSTEKGDLSSESTVSRIRTEHFPLTLESARPSHTSQYLCASRQGASDTQYFGPGTRLTVL.

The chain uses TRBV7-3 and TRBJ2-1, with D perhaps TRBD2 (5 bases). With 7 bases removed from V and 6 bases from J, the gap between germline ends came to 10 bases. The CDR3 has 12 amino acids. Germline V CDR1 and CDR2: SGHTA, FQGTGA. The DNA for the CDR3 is TGTGCCAGCACAATAGGGAGCAATGAGCAGTTCTTC. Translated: CASTIGSNEQFF.

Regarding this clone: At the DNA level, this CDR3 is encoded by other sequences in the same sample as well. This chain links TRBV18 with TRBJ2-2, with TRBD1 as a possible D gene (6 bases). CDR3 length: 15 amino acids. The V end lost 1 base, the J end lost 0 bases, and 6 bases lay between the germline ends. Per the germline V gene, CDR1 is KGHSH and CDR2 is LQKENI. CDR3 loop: CASSPQGANTGELFF. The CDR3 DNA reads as TGTGCCAGCTCACCACAGGGGGCGAACACCGGGGAGCTGTTTTTT.

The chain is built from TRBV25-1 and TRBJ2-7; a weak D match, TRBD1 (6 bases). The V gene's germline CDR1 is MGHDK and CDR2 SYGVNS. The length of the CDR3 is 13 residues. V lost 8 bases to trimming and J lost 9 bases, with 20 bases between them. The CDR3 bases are TGTGCCAGCCGGCGAGGGGGAAGTAATGCGCAGTACTTC. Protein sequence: CASRRGGSNAQYF.

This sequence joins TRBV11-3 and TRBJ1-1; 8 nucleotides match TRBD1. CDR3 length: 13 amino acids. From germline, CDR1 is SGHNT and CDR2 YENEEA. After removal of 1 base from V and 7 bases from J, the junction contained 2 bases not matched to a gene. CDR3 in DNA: TGTGCCAGCAGCTTAGGCACAGGGGGTGAAGCTTTCTTT. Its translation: CASSLGTGGEAFF.

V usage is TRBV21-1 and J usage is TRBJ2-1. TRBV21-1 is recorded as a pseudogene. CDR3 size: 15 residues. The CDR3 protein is CASSKVGTGWYEQFF. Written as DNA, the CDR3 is TGTGCCAGCAGCAAAGTTGGGACGGGTTGGTATGAGCAGTTCTTC.